Here is one T cell receptor (beta chain) with its context. Its antigen is currently unknown. CDR1 and CDR2 from the germline V gene are MNHNY and SVGAGI (reference sequence). J was trimmed by 8 bases and V by 8 bases; bases with no gene match: 14. This CDR3 contains 15 residues. The record originates from a study of T cell responses to AZD1222 COVID-19 vaccine. The assay was immunoSEQ multiplex PCR, and TCRdb's table has in-frame clones only and misses some. The sample consists of approximately 100,000 clones, 88% of them appearing once. Points from the study as a whole: Most donors were white British, females outnumbered males, and clonal diversity was possibly underestimated. Spike regions recognized by vaccine-associated CD4 TCRs spanned the protein, led by 160-218 and 743-854.

The sequencing here drew on peripheral blood, taken on day 0 of AZD1222 vaccination. This clonotype was obtained from an adult in good health. This sequence joins TRBV6-6 and TRBJ2-1, with 8 bases fitting TRBD2. The CDR3 loop reads CASYGSSREVDEQFF. In DNA, the CDR3 is TGTGCCAGCTATGGGAGTTCGCGGGAGGTCGATGAGCAGTTCTTC.